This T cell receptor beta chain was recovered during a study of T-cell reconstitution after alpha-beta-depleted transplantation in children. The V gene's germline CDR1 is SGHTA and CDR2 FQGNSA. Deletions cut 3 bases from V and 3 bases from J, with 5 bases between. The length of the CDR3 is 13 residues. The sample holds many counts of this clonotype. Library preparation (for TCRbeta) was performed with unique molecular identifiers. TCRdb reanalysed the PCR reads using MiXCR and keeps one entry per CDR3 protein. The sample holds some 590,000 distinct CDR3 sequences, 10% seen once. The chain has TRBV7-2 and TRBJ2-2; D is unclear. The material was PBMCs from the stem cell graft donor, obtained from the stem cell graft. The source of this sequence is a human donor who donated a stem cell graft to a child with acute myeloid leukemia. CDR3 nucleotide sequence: TGTGCCAGCAGCTTCAGCTACACCGGGGAGCTGTTTTTT. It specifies CASSFSYTGELFF. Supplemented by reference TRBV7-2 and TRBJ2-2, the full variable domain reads GAGVSQSPSNKVTEKGKDVELRCDPISGHTALYWYRQSLGQGLEFLIYFQGNSAPDKSGLPSDRFSAERTGGSVSTLTIQRTQQEDSAVYLCASSFSYTGELFFGEGSRLTVL.